This T cell receptor (beta chain) was found in a study of T cells in Graves' hyperthyroidism and ophthalmopathy. It was uncontrolled infection, other autoimmune disease, pregnancy or lactation that excluded patients. The study based diagnoses on clinical symptoms, serum thyroxine and TRAb, thyroid ultrasound and orbital computed tomography. Study conclusions and caveats: Most clonotypes that expanded in the thyroid above 0.001 also showed up in blood.

Per germline, CDR1 SEHNR and CDR2 FQNEAQ (reference sequence). With V trimmed by 4 bases and J by 0 bases, 5 bases remained unmatched. CDR3 length: 17 residues. This clonotype came up a few times. The antigen remains unidentified. Using RNA transcripts as the source, TCR beta CDR3 regions were amplified. TCR CDR3 underwent first-round RT-PCR with the HTBI primer set. TCRdb used MiXCR to reprocess the multiplex PCR reads, holding one entry per CDR3 protein. The repertoire includes hundreds of thousands of distinct CDR3 sequences, over 35% of them detected once, and 31% sits in the top ten. V and J are TRBV7-9 and TRBJ2-6; 8 bases align to TRBD1. Sequencing was performed on blood. The receptor was isolated from a woman aged 40 to 55 with Graves' hyperthyroidism. CDR3 DNA: TGTGCCAGCAGCTCGCGGACAGGGCTCTCTGGGGCCAACGTCCTGACTTTC. The encoded protein is CASSSRTGLSGANVLTF. Full variable domain (missing parts from reference TRBV7-9 and TRBJ2-6): DTGVSQNPRHKITKRGQNVTFRCDPISEHNRLYWYRQTLGQGPEFLTYFQNEAQLEKSRLLSDRFSAERPKGSFSTLEIQRTEQGDSAMYLCASSSRTGLSGANVLTFGAGSRLTVL.